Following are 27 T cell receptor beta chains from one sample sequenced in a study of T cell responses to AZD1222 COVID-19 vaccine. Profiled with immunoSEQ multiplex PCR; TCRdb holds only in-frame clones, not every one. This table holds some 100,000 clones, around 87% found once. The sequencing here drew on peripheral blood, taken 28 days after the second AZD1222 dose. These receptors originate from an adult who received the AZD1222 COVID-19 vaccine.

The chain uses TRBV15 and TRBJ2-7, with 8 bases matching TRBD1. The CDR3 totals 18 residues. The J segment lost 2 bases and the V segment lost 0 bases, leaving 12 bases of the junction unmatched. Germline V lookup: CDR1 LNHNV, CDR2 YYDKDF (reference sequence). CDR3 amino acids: CATSRDGGLGTGPYEQYF. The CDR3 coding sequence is TGTGCCACCAGCAGAGATGGCGGACTCGGGACAGGTCCCTACGAGCAGTACTTC.

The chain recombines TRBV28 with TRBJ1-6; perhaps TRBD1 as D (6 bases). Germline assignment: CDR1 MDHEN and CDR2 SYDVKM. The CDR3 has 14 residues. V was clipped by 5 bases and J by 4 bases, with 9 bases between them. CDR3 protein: CASSPDSYNSPLHF. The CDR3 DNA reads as TGTGCCAGCAGTCCGGACAGTTATAATTCACCCCTCCACTTT. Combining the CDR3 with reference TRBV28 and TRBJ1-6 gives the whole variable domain DVKVTQSSRYLVKRTGEKVFLECVQDMDHENMFWYRQDPGLGLRLIYFSYDVKMKEKGDIPEGYSVSREKKERFSLILESASTNQTSMYLCASSPDSYNSPLHFGNGTRLTVT.

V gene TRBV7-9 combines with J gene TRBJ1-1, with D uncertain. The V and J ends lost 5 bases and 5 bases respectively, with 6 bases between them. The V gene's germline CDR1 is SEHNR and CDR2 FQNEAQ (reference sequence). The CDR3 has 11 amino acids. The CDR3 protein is CASSPMTEAFF. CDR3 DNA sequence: TGTGCCAGCAGCCCAATGACTGAAGCTTTCTTT.

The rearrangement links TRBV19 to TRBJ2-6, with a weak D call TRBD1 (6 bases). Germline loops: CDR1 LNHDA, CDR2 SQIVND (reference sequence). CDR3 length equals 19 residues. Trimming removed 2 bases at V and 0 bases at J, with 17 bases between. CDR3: CASSITPGASLSGANVLTF. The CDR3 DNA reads TGTGCCAGTAGTATAACCCCAGGGGCTTCCCTCTCTGGGGCCAACGTCCTGACTTTC. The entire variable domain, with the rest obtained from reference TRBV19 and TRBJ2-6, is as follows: DGGITQSPKYLFRKEGQNVTLSCEQNLNHDAMYWYRQDPGQGLRLIYYSQIVNDFQKGDIAEGYSVSREKKESFPLTVTSAQKNPTAFYLCASSITPGASLSGANVLTFGAGSRLTVL.

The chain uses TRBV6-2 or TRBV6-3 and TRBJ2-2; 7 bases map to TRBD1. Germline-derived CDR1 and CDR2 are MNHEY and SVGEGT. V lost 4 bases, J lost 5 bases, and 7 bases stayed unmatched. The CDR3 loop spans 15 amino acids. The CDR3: CASSLAGGYTGELFF. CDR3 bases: TGTGCCAGCAGTTTGGCAGGGGGTTATACCGGGGAGCTGTTTTTT.

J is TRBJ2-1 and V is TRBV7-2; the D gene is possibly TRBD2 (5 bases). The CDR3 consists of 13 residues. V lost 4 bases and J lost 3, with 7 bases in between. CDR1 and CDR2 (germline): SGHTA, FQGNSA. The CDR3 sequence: CASSYRDYNEQFF. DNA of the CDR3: TGTGCCAGCAGCTATCGGGACTACAATGAGCAGTTCTTC.

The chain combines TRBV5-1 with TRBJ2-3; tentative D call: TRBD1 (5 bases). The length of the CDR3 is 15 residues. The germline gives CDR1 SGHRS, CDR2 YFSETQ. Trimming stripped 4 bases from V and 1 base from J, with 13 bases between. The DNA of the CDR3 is TGCGCCAGCAGCGCTGGGGCTTCTGGCACAGATACGCAGTATTTT. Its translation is CASSAGASGTDTQYF.

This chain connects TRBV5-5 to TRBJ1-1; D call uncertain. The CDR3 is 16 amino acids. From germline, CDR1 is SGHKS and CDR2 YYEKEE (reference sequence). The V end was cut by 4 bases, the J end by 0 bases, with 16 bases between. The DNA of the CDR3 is TGTGCCAGCAGCGTGGCAGCCCTACGCTTGAACACTGAAGCTTTCTTT. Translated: CASSVAALRLNTEAFF.

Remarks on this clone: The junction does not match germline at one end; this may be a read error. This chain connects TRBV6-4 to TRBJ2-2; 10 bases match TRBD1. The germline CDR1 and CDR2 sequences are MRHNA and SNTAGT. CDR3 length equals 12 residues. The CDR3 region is CASSAGTGVLFF. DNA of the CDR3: TGTGCCAGCAGTGCCGGGACAGGGGTGCTGTTTTTT.

The CDR3 nucleotides read TGTGCCAGCAGCCAAGTTTTTGAGGGAAACAGGGGGTTATTCCTACAAGGCTACACCTTC. It translates to CASSQVFEGNRGLFLQGYTF. The rearrangement links TRBV3-1 (or the pseudogene TRBV3-2) to TRBJ1-2, with TRBD1 matching 8 bases. The trim removed 1 base at V and 8 bases at J, leaving 24 bases unmatched. Germline V gives CDR1 LGHDT, CDR2 YNNKEL (reference sequence). The CDR3 extends over 20 amino acids.

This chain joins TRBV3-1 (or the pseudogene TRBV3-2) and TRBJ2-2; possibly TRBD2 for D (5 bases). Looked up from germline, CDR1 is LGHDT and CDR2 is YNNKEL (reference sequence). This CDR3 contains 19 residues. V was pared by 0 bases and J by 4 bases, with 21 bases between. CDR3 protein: CASSQEYTTAEEFTGELFF. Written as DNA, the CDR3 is TGTGCCAGCAGCCAAGAGTATACTACAGCGGAGGAATTCACCGGGGAGCTGTTTTTT.

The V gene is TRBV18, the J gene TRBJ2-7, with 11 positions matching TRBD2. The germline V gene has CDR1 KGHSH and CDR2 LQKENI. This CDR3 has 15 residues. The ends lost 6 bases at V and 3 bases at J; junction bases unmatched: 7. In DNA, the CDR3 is TGTGCCAGCTCGTATACTAGCGGGAGAGGCTACGAGCAGTACTTC. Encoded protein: CASSYTSGRGYEQYF.

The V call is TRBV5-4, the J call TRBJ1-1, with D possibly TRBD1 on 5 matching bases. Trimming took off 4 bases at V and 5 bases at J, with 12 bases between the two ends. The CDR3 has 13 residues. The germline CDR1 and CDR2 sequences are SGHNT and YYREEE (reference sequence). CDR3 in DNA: TGTGCCAGCAGCCCCGGACAAAGGACTGAAGCTTTCTTT. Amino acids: CASSPGQRTEAFF.

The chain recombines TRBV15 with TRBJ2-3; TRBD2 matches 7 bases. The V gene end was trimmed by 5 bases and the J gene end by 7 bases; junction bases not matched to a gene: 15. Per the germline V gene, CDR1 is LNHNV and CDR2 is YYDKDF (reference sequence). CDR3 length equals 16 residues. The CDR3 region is CATSRPAGRVAHTQYF. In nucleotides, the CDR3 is TGTGCCACCAGCCGCCCAGCGGGAAGGGTGGCTCATACGCAGTATTTT.

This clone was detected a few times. The DNA of the CDR3 is TGTGCCATCAGAGAACAGTATAATTCACCCCTCCACTTT. Residues: CAIREQYNSPLHF. The chain carries TRBV10-3 and TRBJ1-6; D ambiguous. Trimming removed 6 bases at V and 4 bases at J, with 7 bases between. This CDR3 comprises 13 residues. From germline, CDR1 is ENHRY and CDR2 SYGVKD.

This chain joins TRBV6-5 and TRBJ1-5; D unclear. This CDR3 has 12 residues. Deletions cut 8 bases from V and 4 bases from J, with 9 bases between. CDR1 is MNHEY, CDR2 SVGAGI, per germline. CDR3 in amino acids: CASRALNQPQHF. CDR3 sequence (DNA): TGTGCCAGCCGGGCGTTAAATCAGCCCCAGCATTTT.

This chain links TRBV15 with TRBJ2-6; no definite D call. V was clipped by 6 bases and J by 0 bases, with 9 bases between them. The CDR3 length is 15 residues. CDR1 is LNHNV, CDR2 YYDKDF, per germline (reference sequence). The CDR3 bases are TGTGCCACCAGGCGGAGTGGCTCTGGGGCCAACGTCCTGACTTTC. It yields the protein CATRRSGSGANVLTF.

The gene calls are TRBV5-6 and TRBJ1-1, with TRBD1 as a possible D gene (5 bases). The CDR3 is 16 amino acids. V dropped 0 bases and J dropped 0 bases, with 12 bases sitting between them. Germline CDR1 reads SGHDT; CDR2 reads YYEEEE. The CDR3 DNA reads TGTGCCAGCAGCTTGGAGTTTGGGGCCGTGAACACTGAAGCTTTCTTT. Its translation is CASSLEFGAVNTEAFF.

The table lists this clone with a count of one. CDR3 protein: CASNWGRTGELFF. The CDR3 bases are TGTGCCAGTAATTGGGGAAGAACCGGGGAGCTGTTTTTT. The chain couples TRBV19 to TRBJ2-2; D ambiguous. The CDR3 spans 13 residues. Germline lookup yields CDR1 LNHDA and CDR2 SQIVND (reference sequence). The V end lost 7 bases, the J end lost 5 bases, and 11 bases lay between the germline ends.

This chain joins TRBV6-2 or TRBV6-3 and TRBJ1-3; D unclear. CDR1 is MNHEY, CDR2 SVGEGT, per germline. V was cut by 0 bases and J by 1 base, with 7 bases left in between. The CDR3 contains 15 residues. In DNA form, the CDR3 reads TGTGCCAGCAGTTACTCGGCTTCATCTGGAAACACCATATATTTT. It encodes CASSYSASSGNTIYF.

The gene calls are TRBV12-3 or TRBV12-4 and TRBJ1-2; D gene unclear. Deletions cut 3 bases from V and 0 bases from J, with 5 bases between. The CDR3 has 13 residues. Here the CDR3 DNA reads TGTGCCAGCAGTTTGTATACTAACTATGGCTACACCTTC. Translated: CASSLYTNYGYTF.

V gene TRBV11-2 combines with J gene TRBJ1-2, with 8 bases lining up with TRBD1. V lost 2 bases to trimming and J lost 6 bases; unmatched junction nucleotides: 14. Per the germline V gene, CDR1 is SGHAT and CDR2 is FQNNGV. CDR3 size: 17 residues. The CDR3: CASSLPLPDRVGNGYTF. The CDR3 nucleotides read TGTGCCAGCAGCTTACCTCTACCGGACAGGGTGGGAAATGGCTACACCTTC. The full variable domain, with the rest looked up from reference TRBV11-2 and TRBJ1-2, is EAGVAQSPRYKIIEKRQSVAFWCNPISGHATLYWYQQILGQGPKLLIQFQNNGVVDDSQLPKDRFSAERLKGVDSTLKIQPAKLEDSAVYLCASSLPLPDRVGNGYTFGSGTRLTVV.

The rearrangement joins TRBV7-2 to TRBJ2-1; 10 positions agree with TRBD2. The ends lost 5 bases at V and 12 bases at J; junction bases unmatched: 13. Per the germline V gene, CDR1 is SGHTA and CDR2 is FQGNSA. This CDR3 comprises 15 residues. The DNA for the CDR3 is TGTGCCAGCAGCCCCGGGGTGGCTAGCGGGAGCCCGCAGTTCTTC. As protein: CASSPGVASGSPQFF.

For the CDR3, the DNA is TGTGCCAGCAGCTTGCCTACAGGGGGCGGCTACACCTTC. Protein sequence: CASSLPTGGGYTF. The chain has TRBV5-6 and TRBJ1-2, with TRBD1 matching 9 bases. The CDR3 is made up of 13 amino acids. Losses at the gene ends were 1 base for V and 8 bases for J; bases not matched to a gene: 3. From germline, CDR1 is SGHDT and CDR2 YYEEEE.

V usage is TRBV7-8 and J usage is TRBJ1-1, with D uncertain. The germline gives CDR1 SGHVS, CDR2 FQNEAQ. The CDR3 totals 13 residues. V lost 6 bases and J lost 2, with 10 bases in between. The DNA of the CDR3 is TGTGCCAGCAGTTCAAACATCAACACTGAAGCTTTCTTT. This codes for CASSSNINTEAFF.

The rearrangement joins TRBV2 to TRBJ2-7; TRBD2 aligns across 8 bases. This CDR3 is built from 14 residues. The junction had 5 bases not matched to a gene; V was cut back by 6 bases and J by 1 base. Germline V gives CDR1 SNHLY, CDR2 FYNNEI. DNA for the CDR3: TGTGCCAGCAGAAACGGGAGGGCTTCCTACGAGCAGTACTTC. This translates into CASRNGRASYEQYF.

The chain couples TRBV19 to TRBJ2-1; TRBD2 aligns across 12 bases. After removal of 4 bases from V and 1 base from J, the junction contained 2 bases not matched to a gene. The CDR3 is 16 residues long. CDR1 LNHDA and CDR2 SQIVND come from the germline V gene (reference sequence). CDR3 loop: CASSTTSGGSYNEQFF. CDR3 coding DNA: TGTGCCAGTAGTACAACTAGCGGGGGGTCCTACAATGAGCAGTTCTTC.